Shown below are 23 T cell receptor beta chains from a single sample sequenced in a study of OX40 agonist ivuxolimab in advanced cancers. Data came from immunoSEQ multiplex PCR; TCRdb stores just in-frame clones and leaves some out. The table shows around 76,000 clones, with around four fifths occurring only once. The material was CD4+ or CD8+ T cells sorted from blood, obtained in a trial of the OX40 agonist ivuxolimab. These TCRs come from an adult with an advanced solid tumor such as melanoma, head and neck, liver or kidney cancer.

CDR3 amino acids: CARAVDVYNEQFF. In nucleotides, the CDR3 is TGTGCCAGGGCGGTGGACGTTTACAATGAGCAGTTCTTC. The V gene is TRBV7-9, the J gene TRBJ2-1; D call uncertain. The V gene's germline CDR1 is SEHNR and CDR2 FQNEAQ (reference sequence). Trimming removed 9 bases at V and 4 bases at J, with 13 bases between. CDR3 size: 13 residues.

This clone appeared once. The V call is TRBV20-1, the J call TRBJ2-7, with D possibly matching TRBD2 (6 bases). This CDR3 has 11 residues. Looked up from germline, CDR1 is DFQATT and CDR2 is SNEGSKA (reference sequence). V lost 5 bases and J 7 bases, leaving 12 bases between the germline ends. The CDR3 DNA is TGCAGTGCTGGGGGGTCTCCAGAGCAGTACTTC. Its translation is CSAGGSPEQYF.

V usage is TRBV6-5 and J usage is TRBJ2-7; 9 nucleotides agree with TRBD2. The CDR3 spans 16 residues. V shed 2 bases and J 5 bases; nucleotides not matched to a gene: 10. Germline-derived CDR1 and CDR2 are MNHEY and SVGAGI. CDR3 nucleotide sequence: TGTGCCAGCAGTTACCCTTGGGGTGCGGGAGGGCACGAGCAGTACTTC. It translates to CASSYPWGAGGHEQYF.

In this sample, this clone turned up a few times. The chain carries TRBV11-2 and TRBJ2-3; D may correspond to TRBD1 or TRBD2 (6 bases each). CDR1 is SGHAT, CDR2 FQNNGV, per germline. The CDR3 has 15 residues. V dropped 5 bases and J dropped 4 bases, with 16 bases sitting between them. The CDR3 region is CASSPRLGGADTQYF. CDR3 nucleotide sequence: TGTGCCAGCAGCCCCCGCCTCGGGGGCGCAGATACGCAGTATTTT.

This clone was recorded once. The chain recombines TRBV7-2 with TRBJ2-7; D may be TRBD1 or TRBD2 (6 bases each). The CDR3 is 14 amino acids. Germline CDR1 is SGHTA and CDR2 is FQGNSA. Deletions cut 5 bases from V and 2 bases from J, with 13 bases between. This CDR3 reads CASSQGGGAYEQYF. DNA for the CDR3: TGTGCCAGCAGCCAAGGGGGAGGAGCCTACGAGCAGTACTTC.

This rearrangement joins TRBV4-2 to TRBJ1-6; D not resolved. This CDR3 contains 16 residues. Germline CDR1 is LGHNA and CDR2 is YNFKEQ. The ends were cut back, 0 bases at V and 4 bases at J, with 10 bases in the middle. Here the CDR3 DNA reads TGTGCCAGCAGCCAAGATGGCAGCTATTATAATTCACCCCTCCACTTT. As protein: CASSQDGSYYNSPLHF.

The V gene is TRBV5-4, the J gene TRBJ1-5; perhaps TRBD1 as D (5 bases). CDR1 is SGHNT, CDR2 YYREEE, per germline (reference sequence). The CDR3 runs 13 residues. Trimming cost V 9 bases and J 2 bases, with 12 bases left between them. The CDR3 here is CATSLRGNQPQHF. The CDR3 nucleotides are TGTGCCACCTCACTCAGGGGCAATCAGCCCCAGCATTTT.

This chain uses TRBV6-5 with TRBJ2-7, with D perhaps given as TRBD1 or TRBD2 (5 bases each). CDR1 is MNHEY, CDR2 SVGAGI, per germline. Trimming left V 6 bases short and J 2 bases short, with 11 bases between. The CDR3 is made up of 13 amino acids. The CDR3 spells CASSRDVAYEQYV. In DNA form, the CDR3 reads TGTGCCAGCAGCCGGGACGTAGCCTACGAGCAGTACGTC.

The chain has TRBV18 and TRBJ1-4; a weak D match, TRBD1 (5 bases). V was shortened by 2 bases and J by 0 bases, with 7 bases between the two germline ends. The CDR3 is 15 residues long. Germline values: CDR1 KGHSH, CDR2 LQKENI. The CDR3 nucleotides are TGTGCCAGCTCACCATCCAGGGCAACTAATGAAAAACTGTTTTTT. Residues: CASSPSRATNEKLFF.

The chain couples TRBV19 to TRBJ2-3; the D gene is possibly TRBD2 (5 bases). V shed 6 bases and J shed 0 bases, with 10 bases lying between them. From germline, CDR1 is LNHDA and CDR2 SQIVND (reference sequence). The CDR3 spans 14 residues. The CDR3 bases are TGTGCCAGTAGGTTGACGGGAAGCACAGATACGCAGTATTTT. This codes for CASRLTGSTDTQYF.

The chain uses TRBV10-1 and TRBJ2-5; D is uncertain. CDR1 is WNHNN and CDR2 is SYGVQD in the germline V gene (reference sequence). Trimming shortened V by 3 bases and J by 1 base, and 3 bases separated the two germline ends. This CDR3 is built from 12 residues. CDR3 amino acids: CASSESQETQYF. Written as DNA, the CDR3 is TGCGCCAGCAGTGAATCCCAAGAGACCCAGTACTTC.

The rearrangement links TRBV14 to TRBJ2-3, with unresolved D. Germline assignment: CDR1 SGHDN and CDR2 FVKESK. This CDR3 is built from 11 residues. Trimming cost V 1 base and J 5 bases, with 1 base left between them. The CDR3 here is CASSQGDTQYF. The CDR3 bases are TGTGCCAGCAGCCAAGGAGATACGCAGTATTTT.

This clone was detected a few times. CDR3 loop: CASSRDSDNEKLFF. Here the CDR3 DNA reads TGTGCCAGCAGCCGTGACAGTGATAATGAAAAACTGTTTTTT. V gene TRBV14 combines with J gene TRBJ1-4; D might be TRBD1 (5 bases). V lost 4 bases and J 4 bases, leaving 10 bases between the germline ends. Germline V gives CDR1 SGHDN, CDR2 FVKESK. The CDR3 loop spans 14 amino acids.

CDR3 in amino acids: CSARVWVPYF. The CDR3 nucleotides read TGCAGTGCTAGAGTCTGGGTCCCGTATTTT. The rearrangement uses TRBV20-1 and TRBJ2-3; no firm D call. The CDR3 is 10 residues long. From germline, CDR1 is DFQATT and CDR2 SNEGSKA (reference sequence). The V and J ends lost 1 base and 14 bases respectively, with 10 bases between them.

The chain combines TRBV28 with TRBJ1-5; D is ambiguous. V shed 3 bases and J shed 2 bases, with 11 bases lying between them. CDR1 is MDHEN and CDR2 is SYDVKM in the germline V gene. The CDR3 contains 15 residues. The CDR3 region has the DNA TGTGCCAGCAGTTTGGGAGGAACCCGCAATCAGCCCCAGCATTTT. Translation gives CASSLGGTRNQPQHF.

This rearrangement joins TRBV19 to TRBJ2-3; 13 nucleotides agree with TRBD2. Germline CDR1 is LNHDA and CDR2 is SQIVND (reference sequence). This CDR3 spans 14 amino acids. After removal of 9 bases from V and 5 bases from J, the junction contained 5 bases not matched to a gene. The CDR3 coding sequence is TGTGCCAGACTAGCGGGGGGGAGAGGAGATACGCAGTATTTT. Translating gives CARLAGGRGDTQYF.

This clone was seen more than once but under ten times. This chain uses TRBV5-5 with TRBJ2-7; 13 nucleotides match TRBD2. The CDR3 is made up of 15 amino acids. V lost 4 bases, J lost 6 bases, and 7 bases stayed unmatched. Germline-derived CDR1 and CDR2 are SGHKS and YYEKEE (reference sequence). CDR3 sequence reads: CASSQTGTSGIEQYF. The CDR3 DNA reads TGTGCCAGCAGCCAGACCGGGACTAGCGGGATCGAGCAGTACTTC.

This sequence joins TRBV18 and TRBJ2-2, with 9 bases matching TRBD2. The CDR3 totals 16 residues. V dropped 3 bases and J dropped 4; count of bases not matched to a gene: 6. The V gene's germline CDR1 is KGHSH and CDR2 LQKENI. CDR3 sequence: CASSPSQAGGTGELFF. DNA for the CDR3: TGTGCCAGCTCACCTTCCCAAGCGGGGGGCACCGGGGAGCTGTTTTTT.

V and J are TRBV18 and TRBJ1-4; the match to TRBD1 covers 8 bases. From germline, CDR1 is KGHSH and CDR2 LQKENI. The CDR3 runs to 15 residues. The trim removed 6 bases at V and 2 bases at J, leaving 5 bases unmatched. CDR3 protein: CASSYGQGTNEKLFF. CDR3 coding DNA: TGTGCCAGCTCGTACGGACAGGGCACTAATGAAAAACTGTTTTTT.

This clone was seen only once. The chain uses TRBV11-3 and TRBJ1-1, with 9 bases identical to TRBD1. CDR3 length equals 13 residues. Trimming cost V 4 bases and J 9 bases; bases outside gene matches: 6. Germline CDR1 and CDR2: SGHNT and YENEEA. The CDR3 bases are TGTGCCAGCAGCTCCCGATACAGGGGGCAAGCTTTCTTT. Its protein is CASSSRYRGQAFF.

V and J are TRBV6-1 and TRBJ1-1; D perhaps matches TRBD1 (5 bases). Trimming shortened V by 10 bases and J by 3 bases, and 15 bases separated the two germline ends. CDR1 is MNHNS, CDR2 SASEGT, per germline. The CDR3 totals 13 residues. CDR3 amino acids: CATKEGMDTEAFF. CDR3 sequence (DNA): TGTGCCACCAAGGAGGGGATGGACACTGAAGCTTTCTTT.

This clone is a singleton in its sample. V is TRBV28 and J is TRBJ2-1; TRBD2 matches at 10 bases. With 6 bases clipped from V and 0 bases from J, the junction kept 2 bases outside the gene matches. This CDR3 has 15 residues. Germline V gives CDR1 MDHEN, CDR2 SYDVKM. CDR3 protein: CASRVAGGSYNEQFF. CDR3 bases: TGTGCCAGCAGGGTAGCGGGGGGCTCCTACAATGAGCAGTTCTTC.

The rearrangement links TRBV7-2 to TRBJ1-4; 7 nucleotides align to TRBD1. V gave up 4 bases and J gave up 0 bases; unmatched junction bases: 5. This CDR3 is built from 16 residues. The germline V gene has CDR1 SGHTA and CDR2 FQGNSA. The CDR3 DNA follows: TGTGCCAGCAGCTCGGGGACAGTTGCAACTAATGAAAAACTGTTTTTT. Translation: CASSSGTVATNEKLFF. The full variable domain, with the rest looked up from reference TRBV7-2 and TRBJ1-4, is GAGVSQSPSNKVTEKGKDVELRCDPISGHTALYWYRQSLGQGLEFLIYFQGNSAPDKSGLPSDRFSAERTGGSVSTLTIQRTQQEDSAVYLCASSSGTVATNEKLFFGSGTQLSVL.